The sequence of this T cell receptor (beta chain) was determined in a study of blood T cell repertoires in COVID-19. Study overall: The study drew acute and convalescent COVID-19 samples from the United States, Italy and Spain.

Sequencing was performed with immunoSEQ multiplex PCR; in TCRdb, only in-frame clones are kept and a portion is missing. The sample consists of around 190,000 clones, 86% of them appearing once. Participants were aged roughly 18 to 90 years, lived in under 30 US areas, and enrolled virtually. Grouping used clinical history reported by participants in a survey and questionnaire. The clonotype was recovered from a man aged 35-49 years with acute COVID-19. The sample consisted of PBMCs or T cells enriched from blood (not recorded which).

CDR3 residues: CASSQQGSGAFF. The CDR3 DNA is TGTGCCAGCAGCCAACAGGGGTCCGGAGCTTTCTTT. V usage is TRBV13 and J usage is TRBJ1-1; TRBD1 matches 7 bases. The CDR3 length is 12 residues. V shed 5 bases, J shed 10 bases, and the junction held 7 bases outside the gene matches. The V gene's germline CDR1 is PRHDT and CDR2 FYEKMQ (reference sequence).